The present entry profiles one TCR beta chain with its context. A second about 6 to 12 cycle PCR used barcoded and J-beta primers. TCRdb reprocessed the 5' RACE reads with MiXCR, giving one entry per CDR3 protein. The data hold over 1,500,000 distinct CDR3 sequences, with 39% observed a single time. This specimen belongs to a study of blood T cells in healthy people across ages. Germline CDR1 SGHRS, CDR2 YFSETQ. With 6 bases removed from V and 8 bases from J, the gap between germline ends came to 15 bases. The CDR3 totals 13 residues. Sequencing was done on a sample of blood. The sequence derives from a human donor in good health. The chain employs TRBV5-1 and TRBJ2-1, with D tentatively TRBD1 or TRBD2 (6 bases each). The CDR3, as DNA: TGCGCCAGCATGGGCCCGGGGGCGGATGAGCAGTTCTTC. It codes for CASMGPGADEQFF.